A single sample gave rise to the 12 T cell receptor beta chains below, sequenced in a study of vaccination and CD4 T cells after COVID-19. The antigens for these receptors are not known. Treatment in this sample: approximately 11-day PBMC culture with coronavirus spike peptide pools or control peptides (ViraFEST assay). The Oncomine TCR Beta short-read assay sequenced DNA from cultured CD4+ T cells. Via MiXCR, TCRdb re-called the PCR reads, giving one row per CDR3 protein. The sample consists of 9,500 to 15,000 distinct CDR3 sequences, approximately 55% of them appearing once. The sequencing sample was made of CD4+ T cells from blood, cultured in vitro. The receptors shown here come from a human donor who had recovered from COVID-19.

The J gene is TRBJ1-6, the V gene TRBV6-1; the D gene is possibly TRBD1 (5 bases). Germline values: CDR1 MNHNS, CDR2 SASEGT. The CDR3 runs 16 residues. With 7 bases removed from V and 5 bases from J, the gap between germline ends came to 18 bases. The CDR3 DNA reads as TGTGCCAGCAACGTGGGTACCGGGGGGAATAATTCACCCCTCCACTTT. Protein: CASNVGTGGNNSPLHF.

The chain uses TRBV19 and TRBJ2-2; 8 nucleotides align to TRBD2. This CDR3 has 18 residues. V dropped 3 bases and J dropped 3; count of bases not matched to a gene: 12. The germline CDR1 and CDR2 sequences are LNHDA and SQIVND (reference sequence). The CDR3 nucleotides are TGTGCCAGTAGTATTGGGTCTAGCGGGTATTTCGACACCGGGGAGCTGTTTTTT. It encodes CASSIGSSGYFDTGELFF.

This chain uses TRBV27 with TRBJ2-3; D is ambiguous. Germline CDR1 and CDR2: MNHEY and SMNVEV (reference sequence). This CDR3 is 13 amino acids long. V lost 4 bases, J lost 1 base, and 6 bases lay in between. CDR3 region: CASSSRRTDTQYF. CDR3 nucleotides: TGTGCCAGCAGTTCACGACGCACAGATACGCAGTATTTT.

The rearrangement links TRBV20-1 to TRBJ2-3, with TRBD2 matching over 11 bases. Germline-derived CDR1 and CDR2 are DFQATT and SNEGSKA (reference sequence). With V trimmed by 6 bases and J by 3 bases, 11 bases remained unmatched. This CDR3 has 16 residues. The CDR3 here is CSARGVAGGRTDTQYF. The CDR3 bases are TGCAGTGCCCGGGGGGTAGCGGGAGGGAGGACAGATACGCAGTATTTT.

The chain recombines TRBV6-5 with TRBJ1-1, with a tentative D call TRBD1 (6 bases). CDR1 is MNHEY and CDR2 is SVGAGI in the germline V gene. The V gene lost 0 bases and the J gene lost 5 bases, with 13 bases spanning the gap. CDR3 length equals 15 residues. The CDR3 sequence: CASSYSAGVRTEAFF. The DNA of the CDR3 is TGTGCCAGCAGTTACTCGGCAGGGGTAAGGACTGAAGCTTTCTTT.

The chain has TRBV11-2 and TRBJ2-5, with 10 bases aligning to TRBD1. Germline loops: CDR1 SGHAT, CDR2 FQNNGV. The CDR3 is 14 amino acids. V was clipped by 4 bases and J by 5 bases; unmatched bases: 4. The CDR3 sequence: CASSSTGGGETQYF. The DNA for the CDR3 is TGTGCCAGCAGCTCGACAGGGGGCGGTGAGACCCAGTACTTC.

The genes are TRBV6-5 and TRBJ2-5; 7 bases match TRBD2. The CDR3 runs 13 residues. CDR1 is MNHEY and CDR2 is SVGAGI in the germline V gene. V shed 4 bases and J 7 bases; nucleotides not matched to a gene: 6. DNA of the CDR3: TGTGCCAGCAGTTCCGAGCGGGATTGGACCCAGTACTTC. The encoded protein is CASSSERDWTQYF.

Relative to its sample, this clonotype is large. The chain couples TRBV20-1 to TRBJ2-3, with a possible D match to TRBD2 (6 bases). Germline assignment: CDR1 DFQATT and CDR2 SNEGSKA (reference sequence). There are 15 residues in the CDR3. Deletions cut 2 bases from V and 3 bases from J, with 15 bases between. CDR3 in amino acids: CSARSPGLGTDTQYF. The CDR3 DNA reads as TGCAGTGCTAGAAGCCCGGGACTCGGGACAGATACGCAGTATTTT.

The rearrangement uses TRBV7-8 and TRBJ1-1, with D possibly TRBD1 on 6 matching bases. The CDR3 is 15 amino acids. CDR1 is SGHVS and CDR2 is FQNEAQ in the germline V gene. The V gene lost 0 bases and the J gene lost 6 bases, with 14 bases spanning the gap. For the CDR3, the DNA is TGTGCCAGCAGCTTAGCTCGGGGGGCGCGCGCTGAAGCTTTCTTT. The encoded protein is CASSLARGARAEAFF.

The V and J genes are TRBV20-1 and TRBJ2-7; either TRBD1 or TRBD2 may fit D (5 bases each). Trimming shortened V by 6 bases and J by 5 bases, and 14 bases separated the two germline ends. The CDR3 contains 12 residues. In germline, CDR1 is DFQATT, CDR2 SNEGSKA (reference sequence). The CDR3 nucleotides read TGCAGTGCGGGGGACCCGCGGGACGAGCAGTACTTC. Translation gives CSAGDPRDEQYF.

This clonotype occurred a few times. The rearrangement uses TRBV6-2 or TRBV6-3 and TRBJ1-4; 9 bases fit TRBD1. The CDR3 totals 14 residues. Per germline, CDR1 MNHEY and CDR2 SVGEGT. J was trimmed by 8 bases and V by 6 bases; bases with no gene match: 7. CDR3 DNA sequence: TGTGCCAGCAGCACAACAGGGGGCAGAGAAAAACTGTTTTTT. This encodes CASSTTGGREKLFF.

The V and J genes are TRBV24-1 and TRBJ1-5, with D hard to call. Germline CDR1 reads KGHDR; CDR2 reads SFDVKD. The CDR3 length is 12 residues. V was trimmed by 6 bases and J by 6 bases, leaving 8 bases between them. CDR3 sequence reads: CATSQFPQPQHF. In nucleotides, the CDR3 is TGTGCCACCAGTCAGTTCCCTCAGCCCCAGCATTTT.